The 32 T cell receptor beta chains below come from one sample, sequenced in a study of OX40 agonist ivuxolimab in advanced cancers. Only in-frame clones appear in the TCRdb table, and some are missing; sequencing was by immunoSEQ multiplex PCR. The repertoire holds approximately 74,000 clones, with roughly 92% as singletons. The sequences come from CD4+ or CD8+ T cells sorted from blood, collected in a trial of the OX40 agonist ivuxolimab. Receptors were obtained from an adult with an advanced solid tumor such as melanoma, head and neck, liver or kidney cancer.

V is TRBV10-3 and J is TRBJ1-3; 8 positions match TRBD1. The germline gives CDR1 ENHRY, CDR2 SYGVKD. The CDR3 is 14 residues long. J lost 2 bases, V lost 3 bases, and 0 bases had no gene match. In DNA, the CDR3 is TGTGCCATCAGTGAACAGGGGGCTGGAAACACCATATATTTT. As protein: CAISEQGAGNTIYF.

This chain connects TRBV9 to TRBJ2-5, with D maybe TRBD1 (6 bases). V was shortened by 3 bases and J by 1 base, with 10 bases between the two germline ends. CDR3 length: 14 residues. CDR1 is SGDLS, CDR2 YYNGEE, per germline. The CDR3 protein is CASSGRDIQETQYF. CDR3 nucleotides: TGTGCCAGCAGCGGCCGGGACATCCAAGAGACCCAGTACTTC.

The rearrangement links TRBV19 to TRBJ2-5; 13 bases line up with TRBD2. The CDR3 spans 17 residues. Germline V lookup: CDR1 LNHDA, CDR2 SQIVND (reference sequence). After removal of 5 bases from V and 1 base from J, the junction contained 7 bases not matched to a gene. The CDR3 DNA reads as TGTGCCAGTAGTCTCCAAGGACTAGCGGGAGTCCAAGAGACCCAGTACTTC. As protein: CASSLQGLAGVQETQYF.

CDR3 coding DNA: TGTGCCAGCAGCTTCCGACAGGGGCTAACCTGGAGGTATGGCTACACCTTC. Encoded protein: CASSFRQGLTWRYGYTF. The rearrangement joins TRBV7-3 to TRBJ1-2, with 8 bases fitting TRBD1. This CDR3 has 17 residues. In germline, CDR1 is SGHTA, CDR2 FQGTGA. V trimming: 3 bases; J trimming: 5 bases; junction bases outside the gene matches: 14.

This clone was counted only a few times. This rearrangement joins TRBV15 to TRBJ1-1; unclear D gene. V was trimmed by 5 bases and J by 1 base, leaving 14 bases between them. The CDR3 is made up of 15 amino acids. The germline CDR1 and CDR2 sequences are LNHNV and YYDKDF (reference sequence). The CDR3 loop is CATSPHRTANTEAFF. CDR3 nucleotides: TGTGCCACCAGCCCCCACCGGACGGCGAACACTGAAGCTTTCTTT.

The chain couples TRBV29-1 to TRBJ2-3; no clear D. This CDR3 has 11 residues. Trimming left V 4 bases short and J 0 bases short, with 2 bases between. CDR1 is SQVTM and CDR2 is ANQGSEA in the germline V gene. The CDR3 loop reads CSVGSTDTQYF. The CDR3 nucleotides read TGCAGCGTTGGCAGCACAGATACGCAGTATTTT.

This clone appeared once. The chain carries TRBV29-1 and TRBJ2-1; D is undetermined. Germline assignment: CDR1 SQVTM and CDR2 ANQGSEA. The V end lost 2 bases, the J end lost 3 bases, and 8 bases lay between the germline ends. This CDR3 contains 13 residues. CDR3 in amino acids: CSVEPAGYNEQFF. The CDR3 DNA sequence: TGCAGCGTTGAACCGGCTGGCTACAATGAGCAGTTCTTC.

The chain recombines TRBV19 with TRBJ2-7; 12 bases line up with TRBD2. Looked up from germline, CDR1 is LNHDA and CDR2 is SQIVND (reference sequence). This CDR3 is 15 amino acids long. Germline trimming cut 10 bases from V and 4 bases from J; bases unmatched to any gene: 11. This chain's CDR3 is CATSRGLAGKYEQYF. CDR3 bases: TGTGCCACCTCGCGTGGACTAGCGGGAAAGTACGAGCAGTACTTC.

CDR3 amino acids: CASSLPTGVTSKVAYEQYF. The DNA for the CDR3 is TGCGCCAGCAGCTTGCCTACAGGGGTCACTAGCAAGGTCGCCTACGAGCAGTACTTC. This chain links TRBV5-1 with TRBJ2-7, with a tentative D call TRBD1 (7 bases). This CDR3 region has 19 residues. The V end lost 1 base, the J end lost 2 bases, and 25 bases lay between the germline ends. Germline V gene data show CDR1 as SGHRS and CDR2 as YFSETQ.

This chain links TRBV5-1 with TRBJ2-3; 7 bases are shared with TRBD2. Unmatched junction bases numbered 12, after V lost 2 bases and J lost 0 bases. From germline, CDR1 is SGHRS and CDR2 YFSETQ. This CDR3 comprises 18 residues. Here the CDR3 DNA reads TGCGCCAGCAGCTTCCAGGCTAGCGGAACTTCTAGCACAGATACGCAGTATTTT. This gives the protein CASSFQASGTSSTDTQYF.

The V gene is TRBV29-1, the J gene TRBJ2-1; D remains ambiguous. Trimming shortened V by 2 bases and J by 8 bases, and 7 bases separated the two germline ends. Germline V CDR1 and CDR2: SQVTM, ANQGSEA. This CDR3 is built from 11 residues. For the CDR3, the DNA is TGCAGCGTTGAATCTGGGGATGAGCAGTTCTTC. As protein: CSVESGDEQFF.

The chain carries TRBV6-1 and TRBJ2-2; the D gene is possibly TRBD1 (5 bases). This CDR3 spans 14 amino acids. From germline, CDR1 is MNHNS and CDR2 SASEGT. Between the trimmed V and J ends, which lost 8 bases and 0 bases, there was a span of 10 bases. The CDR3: CASSRGANTGELFF. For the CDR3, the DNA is TGTGCCAGCTCTAGGGGCGCGAACACCGGGGAGCTGTTTTTT.

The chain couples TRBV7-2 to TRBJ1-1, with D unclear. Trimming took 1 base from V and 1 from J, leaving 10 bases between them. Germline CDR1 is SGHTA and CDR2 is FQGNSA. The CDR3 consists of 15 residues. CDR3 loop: CASSLDAAANTEAFF. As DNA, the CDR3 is TGTGCCAGCAGCTTAGATGCGGCGGCGAACACTGAAGCTTTCTTT.

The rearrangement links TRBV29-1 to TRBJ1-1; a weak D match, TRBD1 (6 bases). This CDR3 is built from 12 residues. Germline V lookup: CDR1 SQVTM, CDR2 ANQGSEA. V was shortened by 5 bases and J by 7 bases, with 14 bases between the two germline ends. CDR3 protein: CSVYTGSVEAFF. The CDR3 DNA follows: TGCAGCGTTTATACAGGGAGTGTTGAAGCTTTCTTT. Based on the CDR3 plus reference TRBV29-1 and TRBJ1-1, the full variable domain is SAVISQKPSRDICQRGTSLTIQCQVDSQVTMMFWYRQQPGQSLTLIATANQGSEATYESGFVIDKFPISRPNLTFSTLTVSNMSPEDSSIYLCSVYTGSVEAFFGQGTRLTVV.

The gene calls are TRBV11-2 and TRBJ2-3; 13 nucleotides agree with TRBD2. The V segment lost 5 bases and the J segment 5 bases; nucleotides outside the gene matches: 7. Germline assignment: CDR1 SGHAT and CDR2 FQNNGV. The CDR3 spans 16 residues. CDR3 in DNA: TGTGCCAGCAGCGCCCAACTAGCGGGAGGGGTAGATACGCAGTATTTT. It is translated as CASSAQLAGGVDTQYF.

The CDR3 nucleotides read TGTGCCAGCAGCTTGCGCCGGAATGGTTTCCAGCCCCAGCATTTT. Protein sequence: CASSLRRNGFQPQHF. The rearrangement joins TRBV5-6 to TRBJ1-5; D unresolved. Trimming took off 1 base at V and 7 bases at J, with 15 bases between the two ends. CDR3 size: 15 residues. Germline lookup yields CDR1 SGHDT and CDR2 YYEEEE.

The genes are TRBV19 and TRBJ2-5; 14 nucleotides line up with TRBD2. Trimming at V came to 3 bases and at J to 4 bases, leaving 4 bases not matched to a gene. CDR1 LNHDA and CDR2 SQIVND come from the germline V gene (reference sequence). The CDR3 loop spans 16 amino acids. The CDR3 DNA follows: TGTGCCAGTAGTATGTTGGGGACTAGCGGGAGAGAGACCCAGTACTTC. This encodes CASSMLGTSGRETQYF.

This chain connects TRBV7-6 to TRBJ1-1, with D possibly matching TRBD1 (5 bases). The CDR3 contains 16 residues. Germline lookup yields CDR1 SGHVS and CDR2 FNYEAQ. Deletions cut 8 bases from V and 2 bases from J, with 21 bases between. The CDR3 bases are TGTGCCAGCGCAAAGGGGCAGGGACTCACCAACACTGAAGCTTTCTTT. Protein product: CASAKGQGLTNTEAFF.

CDR3 in DNA: TGTGCCAGCTCACAGAGGGACAGGGGAGGGAACACTGAAGCTTTCTTT. This gives the protein CASSQRDRGGNTEAFF. The chain links TRBV18 to TRBJ1-1; 10 bases map to TRBD1. This CDR3 comprises 16 residues. Germline V gene data show CDR1 as KGHSH and CDR2 as LQKENI. The J segment lost 1 base and the V segment lost 4 bases, leaving 6 bases of the junction unmatched.

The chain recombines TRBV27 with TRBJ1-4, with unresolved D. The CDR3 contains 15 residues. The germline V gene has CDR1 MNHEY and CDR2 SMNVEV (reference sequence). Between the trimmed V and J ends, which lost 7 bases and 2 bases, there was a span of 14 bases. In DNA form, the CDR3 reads TGTGCCAGCACTCCTTTATACCGGACTAATGAAAAACTGTTTTTT. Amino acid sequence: CASTPLYRTNEKLFF.

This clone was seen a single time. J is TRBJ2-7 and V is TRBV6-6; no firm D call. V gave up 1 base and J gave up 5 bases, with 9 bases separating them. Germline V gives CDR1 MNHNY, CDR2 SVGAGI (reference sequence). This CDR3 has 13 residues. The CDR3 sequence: CASSYWGVDEQYF. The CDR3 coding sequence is TGTGCCAGCAGTTACTGGGGTGTCGACGAGCAGTACTTC.

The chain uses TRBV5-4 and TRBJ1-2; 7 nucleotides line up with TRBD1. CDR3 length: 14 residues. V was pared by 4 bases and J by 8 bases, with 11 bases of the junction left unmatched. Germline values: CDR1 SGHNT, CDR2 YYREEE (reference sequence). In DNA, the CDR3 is TGTGCCAGCAGCCAACAGGGGAGAGGGGGCGGCTACACCTTC. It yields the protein CASSQQGRGGGYTF.

Here the CDR3 reads CASSLGGAYNEQFF. The DNA for the CDR3 is TGTGCCAGCAGCTTGGGGGGGGCCTACAATGAGCAGTTCTTC. V gene TRBV11-2 combines with J gene TRBJ2-1; 7 bases align to TRBD2. CDR1 and CDR2 (germline): SGHAT, FQNNGV. The CDR3 totals 14 residues. V trimming: 3 bases; J trimming: 2 bases; junction bases outside the gene matches: 1.

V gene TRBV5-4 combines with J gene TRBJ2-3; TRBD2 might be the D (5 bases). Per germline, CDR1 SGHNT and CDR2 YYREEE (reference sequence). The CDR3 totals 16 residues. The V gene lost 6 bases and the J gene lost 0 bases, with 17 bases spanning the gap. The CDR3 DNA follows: TGTGCCAGCACCCCCTATGGAGCGGACAGCACAGATACGCAGTATTTT. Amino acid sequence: CASTPYGADSTDTQYF.

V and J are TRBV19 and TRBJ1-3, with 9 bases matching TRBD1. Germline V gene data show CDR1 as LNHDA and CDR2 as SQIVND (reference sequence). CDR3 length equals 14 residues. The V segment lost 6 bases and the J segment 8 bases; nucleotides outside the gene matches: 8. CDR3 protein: CASSRPGQGDTIYF. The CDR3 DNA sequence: TGTGCCAGTAGCCGCCCGGGACAGGGAGACACCATATATTTT.

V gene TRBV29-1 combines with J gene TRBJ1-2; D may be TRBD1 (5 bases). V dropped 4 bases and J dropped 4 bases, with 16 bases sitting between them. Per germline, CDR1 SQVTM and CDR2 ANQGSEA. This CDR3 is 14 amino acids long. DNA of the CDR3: TGCAGCGTTGGGCCGGGCAGGGTGGGCTATGGCTACACCTTC. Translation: CSVGPGRVGYGYTF. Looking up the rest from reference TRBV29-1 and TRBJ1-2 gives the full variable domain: SAVISQKPSRDICQRGTSLTIQCQVDSQVTMMFWYRQQPGQSLTLIATANQGSEATYESGFVIDKFPISRPNLTFSTLTVSNMSPEDSSIYLCSVGPGRVGYGYTFGSGTRLTVV.

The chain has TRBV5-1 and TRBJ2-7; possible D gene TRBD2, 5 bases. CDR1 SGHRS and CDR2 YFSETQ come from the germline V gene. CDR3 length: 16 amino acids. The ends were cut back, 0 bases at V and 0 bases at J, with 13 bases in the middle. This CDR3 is CASSLEPAVGSYEQYF. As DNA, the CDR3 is TGCGCCAGCAGCTTGGAACCAGCGGTCGGCTCCTACGAGCAGTACTTC.

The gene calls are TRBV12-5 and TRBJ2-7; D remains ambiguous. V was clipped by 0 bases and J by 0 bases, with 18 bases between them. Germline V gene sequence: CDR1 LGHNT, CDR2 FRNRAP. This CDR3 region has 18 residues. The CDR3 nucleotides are TGTGCTAGTGGTTTGGTACCCACTCTCCAAACTTACTCCTACGAGCAGTACTTC. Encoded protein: CASGLVPTLQTYSYEQYF.

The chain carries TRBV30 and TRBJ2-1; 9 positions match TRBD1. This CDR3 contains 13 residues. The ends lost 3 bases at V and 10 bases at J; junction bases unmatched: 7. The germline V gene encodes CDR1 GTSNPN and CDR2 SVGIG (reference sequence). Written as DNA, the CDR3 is TGTGCCTGGAGGGGGGACAGGGCGAAAGAGCAGTTCTTC. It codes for CAWRGDRAKEQFF.

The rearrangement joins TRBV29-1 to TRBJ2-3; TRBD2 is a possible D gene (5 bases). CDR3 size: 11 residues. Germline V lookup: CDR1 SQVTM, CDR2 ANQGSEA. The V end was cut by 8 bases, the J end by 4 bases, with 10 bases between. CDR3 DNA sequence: TGCAGCATGAAGAGGGCAGATACGCAGTATTTT. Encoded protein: CSMKRADTQYF.

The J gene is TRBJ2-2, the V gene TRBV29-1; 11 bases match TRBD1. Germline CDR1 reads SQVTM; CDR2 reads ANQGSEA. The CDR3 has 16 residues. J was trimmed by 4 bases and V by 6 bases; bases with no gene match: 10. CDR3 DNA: TGCAGCGTAATACTGACGGGGACAGGGGGCACCGGGGAGCTGTTTTTT. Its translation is CSVILTGTGGTGELFF.

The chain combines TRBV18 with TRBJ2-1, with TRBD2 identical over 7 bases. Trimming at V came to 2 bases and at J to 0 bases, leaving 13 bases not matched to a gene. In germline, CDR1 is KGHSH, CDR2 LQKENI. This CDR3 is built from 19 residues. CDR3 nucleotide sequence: TGTGCCAGCTCACCAGTTAGGACTAGGTACCCCTACTCCTACAATGAGCAGTTCTTC. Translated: CASSPVRTRYPYSYNEQFF.